This T cell receptor beta chain was sequenced during a study of early T cells in non-severe SARS-CoV-2 infection. The sample holds many counts of this clonotype. Germline loops: CDR1 MGHRA, CDR2 YSYEKL. J gave up 2 bases and V 4 bases, and 8 bases lay outside the gene matches. CDR3 length equals 15 residues. MiXCR, run by TCRdb on the 5' RACE reads, gives a single entry per CDR3 protein. The sample includes about 30,000 distinct CDR3 sequences, 4.5% to 6.5% of them seen just once. Source material: whole blood. The TCR originated in an adult who was a healthcare worker with PCR-confirmed SARS-CoV-2 infection or an uninfected control (not recorded which). The V call is TRBV4-1, the J call TRBJ2-7; 7 bases fit TRBD1. Here the CDR3 reads CASSPPDRVPYEQYF. The CDR3 bases are TGCGCCAGCAGCCCCCCAGACAGGGTACCCTACGAGCAGTACTTC.